The 12 T cell receptor beta chains in this list originate from one sample, sequenced in a study of response to subunit inactivated influenza vaccine. TCRdb passed the RT-PCR reads through MiXCR, listing each CDR3 protein once. Of 710,000 or so distinct CDR3 sequences listed, 15% to 19% are singletons. Sample: PBMCs from blood, taken less than 13 days after vaccination. These receptors originate from a man between 45 and 60 years old who received an inactivated influenza vaccine.

This clonotype has a handful of counts. The chain couples TRBV6-1 to TRBJ1-1; the match to TRBD1 covers 9 bases. This CDR3 has 16 residues. J gave up 2 bases and V 6 bases, and 10 bases lay outside the gene matches. CDR1 MNHNS and CDR2 SASEGT come from the germline V gene. This CDR3 reads CASRDWGTGPNTEAFF. For the CDR3, the DNA is TGTGCCAGCAGGGACTGGGGGACAGGGCCCAACACTGAAGCTTTCTTT.

The V call is TRBV5-1, the J call TRBJ2-5; D is possibly TRBD1 or TRBD2 (6 bases each). This CDR3 has 15 residues. Trimming took 4 bases from V and 4 from J, leaving 17 bases between them. Germline loops: CDR1 SGHRS, CDR2 YFSETQ. CDR3 sequence reads: CASSLGVGGVETQYF. CDR3 nucleotide sequence: TGCGCCAGCAGCCTGGGAGTGGGGGGCGTAGAGACCCAGTACTTC.

In its sample, this clonotype was seen a few times. V and J are TRBV10-3 and TRBJ2-3, with TRBD2 matching over 9 bases. V dropped 3 bases and J dropped 7; count of bases not matched to a gene: 8. Germline V gene sequence: CDR1 ENHRY, CDR2 SYGVKD. The CDR3 spans 15 residues. The CDR3 nucleotides are TGTGCCATCAGTGAACTAGCGGGCGGGGGATATACGCAGTATTTT. It is translated as CAISELAGGGYTQYF.

This clonotype was counted only a few times. This chain uses TRBV5-4 with TRBJ2-7, with a tentative D call TRBD1 (6 bases). The CDR3 is made up of 17 amino acids. CDR1 and CDR2 from the germline V gene are SGHNT and YYREEE (reference sequence). Trimming shortened V by 3 bases and J by 1 base, and 20 bases separated the two germline ends. In DNA form, the CDR3 reads TGTGCCAGCAGCTCAGTCAGGTCCTACAGGGATTCCTACGAGCAGTACTTC. It translates to CASSSVRSYRDSYEQYF. The variable domain in full, with the rest retrieved from reference TRBV5-4 and TRBJ2-7, is ETGVTQSPTHLIKTRGQQVTLRCSSQSGHNTVSWYQQALGQGPQFIFQYYREEENGRGNFPPRFSGLQFPNYSSELNVNALELDDSALYLCASSSVRSYRDSYEQYFGPGTRLTVT.

The table lists this clonotype with many counts. The chain uses TRBV12-3 or TRBV12-4 and TRBJ2-1; maybe TRBD2 (5 bases). The CDR3 loop spans 13 amino acids. The V gene lost 3 bases and the J gene lost 3 bases, with 6 bases spanning the gap. CDR3 protein: CASSFGDYNEQFF. CDR3 DNA: TGTGCCAGCAGTTTCGGGGACTACAATGAGCAGTTCTTC.

This clonotype was found a few times. The V call is TRBV7-2, the J call TRBJ2-7; 10 nucleotides match TRBD2. The CDR3 is made up of 15 amino acids. Germline V gene lookup returns CDR1 SGHTA and CDR2 FQGNSA. The junction had 3 bases not matched to a gene; V was cut back by 2 bases and J by 2 bases. For the CDR3, the DNA is TGTGCCAGCAGCTTAAGGACTAGCGGACCCTACGAGCAGTACTTC. Its protein is CASSLRTSGPYEQYF.

The chain uses TRBV6-5 and TRBJ2-6; 10 nucleotides line up with TRBD1. V gave up 4 bases and J gave up 4 bases; unmatched junction bases: 10. Germline V gene data show CDR1 as MNHEY and CDR2 as SVGAGI. The CDR3 runs 18 residues. Here the CDR3 DNA reads TGTGCCAGCAGTTCCATCCGGGACAGGGGATCCGGGGCCAACGTCCTGACTTTC. It translates to CASSSIRDRGSGANVLTF.

V gene TRBV11-2 combines with J gene TRBJ2-3; 9 bases line up with TRBD1. This CDR3 is built from 16 residues. The junction had 10 bases not matched to a gene; V was cut back by 5 bases and J by 4 bases. Looked up from germline, CDR1 is SGHAT and CDR2 is FQNNGV. CDR3 sequence (DNA): TGTGCCAGCAGCCACCGGGACAGGGAGGTAGCAGATACGCAGTATTTT. Its protein is CASSHRDREVADTQYF.

This clonotype showed up just a few times. The J gene is TRBJ2-7, the V gene TRBV5-1, with a tentative D call TRBD2 (5 bases). The V end was cut by 0 bases, the J end by 3 bases, with 7 bases between. Germline V gives CDR1 SGHRS, CDR2 YFSETQ. The CDR3 length is 13 residues. CDR3 residues: CASSLETNYEQYF. CDR3 nucleotides: TGCGCCAGCAGCTTGGAGACTAACTACGAGCAGTACTTC.

This clonotype was seen repeatedly, ten times or more. The rearrangement links TRBV7-2 to TRBJ2-7, with D possibly being TRBD2 (6 bases). Germline CDR1 reads SGHTA; CDR2 reads FQGNSA. V was clipped by 1 base and J by 3 bases, with 10 bases between them. The CDR3 sequence is 14 residues long. The CDR3 DNA reads as TGTGCCAGCAGCTTAGGTCCTAGCGACTACGAGCAGTACTTC. It specifies CASSLGPSDYEQYF.

The chain couples TRBV12-3 or TRBV12-4 to TRBJ2-6; the match to TRBD2 covers 15 bases. V gave up 4 bases and J gave up 3 bases; unmatched junction bases: 4. The length of the CDR3 is 18 residues. CDR3 coding DNA: TGTGCCAGCAGTTGGACTAGCGGGGGGGCCTTTGGGGCCAACGTCCTGACTTTC. Its translation is CASSWTSGGAFGANVLTF.

This clonotype showed up just a few times. The chain combines TRBV20-1 with TRBJ1-1; the match to TRBD1 covers 8 bases. Germline lookup yields CDR1 DFQATT and CDR2 SNEGSKA (reference sequence). This CDR3 spans 12 amino acids. CDR3 coding DNA: TGCAGCACGGACAGGGACAACACTGAAGCTTTCTTT. Encoded protein: CSTDRDNTEAFF.